This T cell receptor (beta chain) was sequenced during a study of T cell responses to AZD1222 COVID-19 vaccine. Study outcomes and limitations: Among the donors, most were white British and more were female, and clonal diversity was possibly underestimated.

A word on this clone: The antigen is undetermined.

Profiled with immunoSEQ multiplex PCR; TCRdb holds only in-frame clones, not every one. This sample yields around 83,000 clones, of which under 95% are seen a single time; around 5% belongs to the top ten. Trimming at V came to 7 bases and at J to 8 bases, leaving 17 bases not matched to a gene. CDR1 is ENHRY, CDR2 SYGVKD, per germline. CDR3 length: 18 residues. The chain is built from TRBV10-3 and TRBJ2-1; 13 bases map to TRBD2. The sample consisted of peripheral blood, taken on day 0 of AZD1222 vaccination. The sequence derives from an adult in good health. Written as DNA, the CDR3 is TGTGCCATCAATAGGGACATTGGGACTAGCGGGAACAGTGATGAGCAGTTCTTC. This codes for CAINRDIGTSGNSDEQFF.